A selection of T cell receptor beta chains follows, all from one sample in a study of T-cell memory formation after mild COVID-19. TCRdb recomputed calls from the 5' RACE reads with MiXCR, one row per CDR3 protein. The data show around 250,000 distinct CDR3 sequences, 15% seen once. The sample taken for sequencing was PBMCs or a T cell subset sorted from them (not recorded which). The source of these receptors is an adult woman who had mild COVID-19 (a few samples of this study predate the infection). Cell type and time point are not known. Each CDR3 is given with its conserved first and last residue. D genes are given only for firm matches. Expanded clones are given a class, and other clones once, few, many or no size at all.

v_gene	j_gene	abundance	d_gene	CDR3nt	CDR3aa
TRBV3-1	TRBJ2-7	-	TRBD1	TGTGCCAGCAGCCAAGGTACCGGGACAGGGGGCAGGGAGCAGTACTTC	CASSQGTGTGGREQYF
TRBV5-1	TRBJ2-3	-	-	TGCGCCAGCAGCTTGGGGGCTAGTTGGCGCACAGATACGCAGTATTTT	CASSLGASWRTDTQYF
TRBV29-1	TRBJ2-7	many	TRBD1	TGCAGCGCAAGATCCGGGACAGGGGGATCTAACGAGCAGTACTTC	CSARSGTGGSNEQYF
TRBV12-3/TRBV12-4	TRBJ2-1	few	TRBD2	TGTGCCAGCAGTTTACTTGCTAGCGGCTCCGTCTATGAGCAGTTCTTC	CASSLLASGSVYEQFF
TRBV5-1	TRBJ2-7	-	-	TGCGCCAGCAGCTTACAGGGTATAGGCTCCTACGAGCAGTACTTC	CASSLQGIGSYEQYF
TRBV4-2	TRBJ1-5	-	-	TGTGCCAGCAACGAGGGGTTCCAGCCTTACAATCAGCCCCAGCATTTT	CASNEGFQPYNQPQHF
TRBV5-1	TRBJ2-5	-	-	TGCGCCAGCAGCTCCTCCTCCGGGACAAGGGTCCAAGAGACCCAGTACTTC	CASSSSSGTRVQETQYF
TRBV6-2/TRBV6-3	TRBJ2-7	few	TRBD1	TGTGCCAGCAGTCCATCGACAGGGTACTACGAGCAGTACTTC	CASSPSTGYYEQYF
TRBV5-5	TRBJ2-2	few	-	TGTGCCAGCAGCTTACTAGTTAGCGGGGAGCTGTTTTTT	CASSLLVSGELFF
TRBV7-9	TRBJ1-1	many	-	TGTGCCAGCAGCTCCGGGGGTGGAACTGAAGCTTTCTTT	CASSSGGGTEAFF
TRBV12-3/TRBV12-4	TRBJ2-2	few	-	TGTGCCAGCAGTTTTGGGCAGGGGAGTACCGGGGAGCTGTTTTTT	CASSFGQGSTGELFF
TRBV9	TRBJ1-1	-	TRBD1	TGTGCCAGCAATAACGGACAGGGGGCTTTCACTGAAGCTTTCTTT	CASNNGQGAFTEAFF
TRBV2	TRBJ2-3	-	-	TGTGCCAGCAGGGGGGTGAAAGATACGCAGTATTTT	CASRGVKDTQYF
TRBV19	TRBJ1-1	few	TRBD1	TGTGCCAGTAGTATAGACAACAGGGGTACTGAAGCTTTCTTT	CASSIDNRGTEAFF
TRBV12-3/TRBV12-4	TRBJ2-3	-	-	TGTGCCAGCAGTTTCGCGGGAGATACGCAGTATTTT	CASSFAGDTQYF
TRBV14	TRBJ2-7	-	-	TGTGCCAGCAGCCCCCATCGGGCGGCTGGGAGGAAATACGAGCAGTACTTC	CASSPHRAAGRKYEQYF
TRBV30	TRBJ2-1	few	TRBD2	TGTGCCTGGAGTCCATTTAGCGGGAGGTTGTACAATGAGCAGTTCTTC	CAWSPFSGRLYNEQFF
TRBV19	TRBJ2-4	-	-	TGTGCCAGTAGTAGGACCTTCTCGAACTTC	CASSRTFSNF
TRBV3-1	TRBJ1-1	few	-	TGTGCCAGCACTACGACAGTGGGCGGGAACACTGAAGCTTTCTTT	CASTTTVGGNTEAFF
TRBV5-1	TRBJ2-7	many	-	TGCGCCAGCAGCTTGGGAGGCGGACCTTCGGACGAGCAGTACTTC	CASSLGGGPSDEQYF
TRBV7-2	TRBJ2-2	few	-	TGTGCCAGCAGCCCCGGCGGGGCGGCGAACACCGGGGAGCTGTTTTTT	CASSPGGAANTGELFF
TRBV24-1	TRBJ2-1	-	TRBD1	TGTGCCACCAGTGATGTGGGACAGGGGGGCAATGAGCAGTTCTTC	CATSDVGQGGNEQFF
TRBV5-1	TRBJ1-1	many	TRBD1	TGCGCCAGCAGCGCCTCCGTAAACAGGGGGTACACTGAAGCTTTCTTT	CASSASVNRGYTEAFF
TRBV7-9	TRBJ1-4	-	-	TGTGCCAGCAGCAACCCAGGACCTCTCAATGAAAAACTGTTTTTT	CASSNPGPLNEKLFF
TRBV6-4	TRBJ2-3	few	TRBD2	TGTGCCAGCAGTGAGGCGGGAGGAGGGAACACGCAGTATTTT	CASSEAGGGNTQYF
TRBV12-3/TRBV12-4	TRBJ1-5	many	-	TGTGCCAGCAGTTTAGGGTTGTATAGCAATCAGCCCCAGCATTTT	CASSLGLYSNQPQHF
TRBV4-2	TRBJ2-4	few	-	TGTGCCAGCAGCCAGCCGTTGGCCAAAAACATTCAGTACTTC	CASSQPLAKNIQYF
TRBV24-1	TRBJ2-7	few	TRBD2	TGTGCCACCAGTGATCCTGGAGCGGGGGTGATTACCTACGAGCAGTACTTC	CATSDPGAGVITYEQYF
TRBV10-3	TRBJ2-3	-	TRBD1	TGTGCCATCAGTGATCCCTCAGGGGGCGAACCGGATACGCAGTATTTT	CAISDPSGGEPDTQYF
TRBV18	TRBJ2-5	few	TRBD1	TGTGCCAGCTCACCTGATCCGGGACAGGGCTTAGAGACCCAGTACTTC	CASSPDPGQGLETQYF
TRBV3-1	TRBJ2-5	-	-	TGTGCCAGCAGCGGATTGGGGGGCCGGGAGACCCAGTACTTC	CASSGLGGRETQYF
TRBV6-6	TRBJ1-4	-	TRBD1	TGTGCCAGCAGTAAGGGACAGGGGCCTAATGAAAAACTGTTTTTT	CASSKGQGPNEKLFF
TRBV7-2	TRBJ2-3	few	-	TGTGCCAGCAGCTTAGAGCGGCTCTTCCACCCGCGTGGTGGTTATACGCAGTATTTT	CASSLERLFHPRGGYTQYF
TRBV18	TRBJ2-7	-	-	TGTGCCAGCTCACCACCGAATTGGCCAGGGGCCGAGCAGTACTTC	CASSPPNWPGAEQYF
TRBV18	TRBJ2-6	-	-	TGTGCCAGCTCTTTAGAGATCTCTGGGGCCAACGTCCTGACTTTC	CASSLEISGANVLTF
TRBV4-1	TRBJ2-2	-	-	TGCGCCAGCAGCCACCGGCCCTTGGGGGCCACGAACACCGGGGAGCTGTTTTTT	CASSHRPLGATNTGELFF
TRBV6-5	TRBJ2-1	-	TRBD1	TGTGCCAGCAGTTCCAGACGTGGACAGGGTGATTCCTACAATGAGCAGTTCTTC	CASSSRRGQGDSYNEQFF
TRBV5-1	TRBJ1-1	many	TRBD1	TGCGCCAGCAGCGGACAGGTGAACACTGAAGCTTTCTTT	CASSGQVNTEAFF
TRBV7-9	TRBJ2-5	-	-	TGTGCCAGCAGCTTAGCCCTCGGCGCGCAAGAGACCCAGTACTTC	CASSLALGAQETQYF
TRBV19	TRBJ1-5	-	-	TGTGCCAGTAGTCTTAGTACTAATCAGCCCCAGCATTTT	CASSLSTNQPQHF
TRBV20-1	TRBJ2-2	-	-	TGCAGTGCCCTACTAAAACCGAACACCGGGGAGCTGTTTTTT	CSALLKPNTGELFF
TRBV5-5	TRBJ2-6	few	-	TGTGCCAGCAGCTTGGTTCCCAGCCTCCGTTCTGGGGCCAACGTCCTGACTTTC	CASSLVPSLRSGANVLTF